This TCR beta chain was obtained from a study of post-analysis software for immune sequencing data. Looking at the study overall: Relapsing-remitting, secondary progressive and progressive-relapsing multiple sclerosis were all included among the disease courses.

Trimming took 4 bases from V and 4 from J; bases not matched to a gene: 10. Germline V gives CDR1 SGDLS, CDR2 YYNGEE. This CDR3 region has 16 residues. This clonotype showed up just a few times. The antigen is undetermined. Study-level results: F measure grouped same-batch samples tightly together. The study found TRBV5-6, TRBV5-1 and TRBV20-1 among five TRBV segments more frequent in patients than controls. Compared with controls, patients showed significantly lower normalized Chao1 diversity.

Unique molecular identifiers were carried by the TCR beta cDNA libraries. Around 500,000 cDNA molecules came from 1 to 10 million T cells. One entry per CDR3 protein, called by TCRdb with MiXCR from the PCR reads. The sample comprises around 500,000 distinct CDR3 sequences, around 36% of which are singletons, and 6% rests with the top ten. This TCR was sampled from a girl aged 2-17 years with multiple sclerosis. Sequencing was done on a sample of blood. The V call is TRBV9, the J call TRBJ2-1; 8 bases line up with TRBD2. The CDR3 here is CASSPRRGVPYNEQFF. CDR3 coding DNA: TGTGCCAGCAGCCCCCGGCGGGGGGTGCCTTACAATGAGCAGTTCTTC.